This is a list of T cell receptor beta chains from one sample in a study of blood T cells in healthy people across ages. TCRdb re-derived calls from the 5' RACE reads in MiXCR, one entry per CDR3 protein. This table has 1.5 million to 2 million distinct CDR3 sequences, roughly 50% appearing once. Sequencing used blood. All receptors derive from a woman in her forties in good health. Each CDR3 is given with its conserved first and last residue. A D gene is named only where the DNA matches it firmly. A row's size may be missing; if present it is once, few, many or a size class.

d_gene: TRBD2
v_gene: TRBV20-1
abundance: few
j_gene: TRBJ2-5
CDR3aa: CSASVPGLGSETQYF
CDR3nt: TGCAGTGCTAGCGTGCCGGGACTAGGATCGGAAACCCAGTACTTC

d_gene: NA
v_gene: TRBV5-5
abundance: once
j_gene: TRBJ1-4
CDR3aa: CASSWLTGSGEKLFF
CDR3nt: TGTGCCAGCAGCTGGTTAACAGGGAGTGGTGAAAAACTGTTTTTT

d_gene: NA
v_gene: TRBV7-2
abundance: few
j_gene: TRBJ2-7
CDR3aa: CASSLSVGQPAQYF
CDR3nt: TGTGCCAGCAGCTTATCGGTGGGACAACCCGCCCAGTACTTC

d_gene: NA
v_gene: TRBV7-8
abundance: NA
j_gene: TRBJ1-1
CDR3aa: CASGLDIWTEAFF
CDR3nt: TGTGCCAGTGGGTTGGACATTTGGACTGAAGCTTTCTTT

d_gene: TRBD1
v_gene: TRBV11-2
abundance: NA
j_gene: TRBJ2-3
CDR3aa: CASSADRVRADTQYF
CDR3nt: TGTGCCAGCAGCGCTGACAGGGTCCGGGCAGATACGCAGTATTTT

d_gene: NA
v_gene: TRBV5-1
abundance: NA
j_gene: TRBJ1-6
CDR3aa: CASSRDIQNSPLHF
CDR3nt: TGCGCCAGCAGCCGGGACATTCAAAATTCACCCCTCCACTTT

d_gene: TRBD2
v_gene: TRBV20-1
abundance: NA
j_gene: TRBJ2-3
CDR3aa: CSTDPGLAGVTDTQYF
CDR3nt: TGCAGTACCGACCCCGGACTAGCGGGAGTCACAGATACGCAGTATTTT

d_gene: TRBD2
v_gene: TRBV20-1
abundance: NA
j_gene: TRBJ2-5
CDR3aa: CSAEGLVETQYF
CDR3nt: TGCAGTGCAGAAGGACTAGTGGAGACCCAGTACTTC

d_gene: TRBD2
v_gene: TRBV12-3/TRBV12-4
abundance: NA
j_gene: TRBJ2-5
CDR3aa: CASSLKGGGHQETQYF
CDR3nt: TGTGCCAGCAGTTTAAAAGGCGGGGGACACCAAGAGACCCAGTACTTC

d_gene: TRBD1
v_gene: TRBV20-1
abundance: few
j_gene: TRBJ1-2
CDR3aa: CSARQGAQDGYTF
CDR3nt: TGCAGTGCCAGACAGGGGGCGCAGGATGGCTACACCTTC

d_gene: NA
v_gene: TRBV6-2/TRBV6-3
abundance: NA
j_gene: TRBJ2-5
CDR3aa: CASRESSGTQYF
CDR3nt: TGTGCCAGCAGGGAATCTTCTGGGACCCAGTACTTC

d_gene: TRBD2
v_gene: TRBV29-1
abundance: NA
j_gene: TRBJ2-7
CDR3aa: CSVRTSAIRIQEIQYF
CDR3nt: TGCAGCGTTCGGACTAGCGCGATACGGATCCAAGAGATCCAGTACTTC

d_gene: TRBD1
v_gene: TRBV4-1
abundance: few
j_gene: TRBJ1-4
CDR3aa: CASSQRDRGSLNEKLFF
CDR3nt: TGCGCCAGCAGCCAACGGGACAGAGGATCGCTTAATGAAAAACTGTTTTTT

d_gene: NA
v_gene: TRBV7-2
abundance: NA
j_gene: TRBJ2-3
CDR3aa: CASSLDIPTDTQYF
CDR3nt: TGTGCCAGCAGCTTAGACATACCCACAGATACGCAGTATTTT

d_gene: NA
v_gene: TRBV25-1
abundance: NA
j_gene: TRBJ1-1
CDR3aa: CASSVVSEAFF
CDR3nt: TGTGCCAGCAGTGTGGTTTCGGAAGCTTTCTTT

d_gene: TRBD2
v_gene: TRBV20-1
abundance: NA
j_gene: TRBJ2-1
CDR3aa: CSAPHTRLAGGYNEQFF
CDR3nt: TGCAGTGCTCCTCACACCAGACTAGCGGGGGGATACAATGAGCAGTTCTTC

d_gene: TRBD2
v_gene: TRBV5-1
abundance: NA
j_gene: TRBJ2-1
CDR3aa: CASSLERRGSNEQFF
CDR3nt: TGCGCCAGCAGCTTGGAGCGGCGGGGGAGCAATGAGCAGTTCTTC

d_gene: TRBD1
v_gene: TRBV7-2
abundance: NA
j_gene: TRBJ1-1
CDR3aa: CASSAQGARDTEAFF
CDR3nt: TGTGCCAGCAGCGCCCAGGGGGCGCGGGATACTGAAGCTTTCTTT

d_gene: NA
v_gene: TRBV12-3/TRBV12-4
abundance: few
j_gene: TRBJ1-5
CDR3aa: CASTSDRNQPQHF
CDR3nt: TGTGCCAGCACCTCTGACAGAAATCAGCCCCAGCATTTT

d_gene: NA
v_gene: TRBV6-2/TRBV6-3
abundance: NA
j_gene: TRBJ1-5
CDR3aa: CASSYYLPGGNQPQHF
CDR3nt: TGTGCCAGCAGTTACTATCTTCCCGGAGGAAATCAGCCCCAGCATTTT

d_gene: NA
v_gene: TRBV13
abundance: few
j_gene: TRBJ2-7
CDR3aa: CASSPAGTLYEQYF
CDR3nt: TGTGCCAGCAGCCCGGCCGGGACCCTCTACGAGCAGTACTTC

d_gene: TRBD1
v_gene: TRBV12-3/TRBV12-4
abundance: NA
j_gene: TRBJ2-5
CDR3aa: CASSLGRGMKETQYF
CDR3nt: TGTGCCAGCAGTTTGGGCAGGGGGATGAAAGAGACCCAGTACTTC

d_gene: TRBD1
v_gene: TRBV4-1
abundance: once
j_gene: TRBJ2-1
CDR3aa: CASSGGTGGWSSYNEQFF
CDR3nt: TGCGCCAGCAGCGGCGGGACAGGGGGCTGGAGCTCCTACAATGAGCAGTTCTTC

d_gene: TRBD1
v_gene: TRBV10-3
abundance: few
j_gene: TRBJ2-6
CDR3aa: CAISESTTRSQGVGTGANVLTF
CDR3nt: TGTGCCATCAGTGAGTCGACAACCCGTAGCCAGGGGGTCGGGACTGGGGCCAACGTCCTGACTTTC

d_gene: TRBD1
v_gene: TRBV27
abundance: NA
j_gene: TRBJ2-1
CDR3aa: CASRWGQSSYNEQFF
CDR3nt: TGTGCCAGCAGATGGGGACAGAGCTCCTACAATGAGCAGTTCTTC

d_gene: TRBD2
v_gene: TRBV29-1
abundance: NA
j_gene: TRBJ2-3
CDR3aa: CSISGENTDTQYF
CDR3nt: TGCAGTATTAGCGGGGAGAACACAGATACGCAGTATTTT

d_gene: NA
v_gene: TRBV7-2
abundance: NA
j_gene: TRBJ2-2
CDR3aa: CASSFRWSDTGELFF
CDR3nt: TGTGCCAGCAGCTTTCGGTGGTCGGACACCGGGGAGCTGTTTTTT

d_gene: TRBD1
v_gene: TRBV5-1
abundance: NA
j_gene: TRBJ1-2
CDR3aa: CASREVGTGQGLYGYTF
CDR3nt: TGCGCCAGCAGAGAGGTTGGGACCGGACAGGGATTATATGGCTACACCTTC

d_gene: TRBD1
v_gene: TRBV7-2
abundance: few
j_gene: TRBJ2-7
CDR3aa: CASSTTGDLSHEQYF
CDR3nt: TGTGCCAGCAGTACCACAGGGGACCTTTCCCACGAGCAGTACTTC

d_gene: NA
v_gene: TRBV5-1
abundance: NA
j_gene: TRBJ2-1
CDR3aa: CASSLGGREGNEQFF
CDR3nt: TGCGCCAGCAGCTTAGGGGGACGTGAAGGGAATGAGCAGTTCTTC